Listed below are T cell receptor beta chains from one sample, sequenced in a study of T cell responses to AZD1222 COVID-19 vaccine. The repertoire was sequenced with immunoSEQ multiplex PCR; TCRdb's copy has only in-frame clones and lacks some. The table has about 81,000 clones, 80% to 95% seen once; the top ten hold approximately 8%. The source was peripheral blood, collected 28 days after the second AZD1222 dose. The receptors shown here come from an adult who received the AZD1222 COVID-19 vaccine. The CDR3 runs from the conserved cysteine through the conserved F or W. D genes are given only for firm matches. Not every row has a clone size; where given, it reads once, few, many or a size class.

V gene	D gene	clone size	J gene	CDR3 length	CDR3 DNA	CDR3 protein
TRBV19	NA	NA	TRBJ1-3	13	TGTGCCAGTAGTATCGGTCCTGGAAACACCATATATTTT	CASSIGPGNTIYF
TRBV7-9	NA	NA	TRBJ1-1	14	TGTGCCAGCAGCTTAGGCGGGTCGAACACTGAAGCTTTCTTT	CASSLGGSNTEAFF
TRBV6-5	NA	NA	TRBJ1-1	13	TGTGCCAGCAGTCTAGGGGTCAACACTGAAGCTTTCTTT	CASSLGVNTEAFF
TRBV11-1	NA	few	TRBJ2-7	13	TGTGCCAGCAGCACCGCCAAGACCTACGAGCAGTACTTC	CASSTAKTYEQYF
TRBV3-1/TRBV3-2	NA	NA	TRBJ1-2	15	TGTGCCAGCAGCCAAGTTGGGGGGGCGCGCTATGGCTACACCTTC	CASSQVGGARYGYTF
TRBV9	NA	NA	TRBJ1-4	15	TGTGCCAGCAGCGTGGGCGGAGCAACTAATGAAAAACTGTTTTTT	CASSVGGATNEKLFF
TRBV5-4	NA	NA	TRBJ1-1	17	TGTGCCAGCAGCTTGGAGGTCGGCCGGCGGGGGAACACTGAAGCTTTCTTT	CASSLEVGRRGNTEAFF
TRBV28	NA	once	TRBJ1-5	15	TGTGCCAGCAGTTCGCCAGCCAGAACCAATCAGCCCCAGCATTTT	CASSSPARTNQPQHF
TRBV27	TRBD2	NA	TRBJ2-1	15	TGTGCCAGCAGTTGGACTAGCGGGAGATGGGATGAGCAGTTCTTC	CASSWTSGRWDEQFF
TRBV9	TRBD2	NA	TRBJ2-2	15	TGTGCCAGCAGCGTTAGCGGGAGGAACACCGGGGAGCTGTTTTTT	CASSVSGRNTGELFF
TRBV9	NA	NA	TRBJ1-1	14	TGTGCCAGCAGCGTAGGCCCAGTGAACACTGAAGCTTTCTTT	CASSVGPVNTEAFF
TRBV18	NA	NA	TRBJ1-1	15	TGTGCCAGCTCACCAAGCTCCCATTTGAACACTGAAGCTTTCTTT	CASSPSSHLNTEAFF
TRBV6-2/TRBV6-3	NA	once	TRBJ2-5	13	TGTGCCAGCAGTTACGTAAGCTTAGAGACCCAGTACTTC	CASSYVSLETQYF
TRBV3-1/TRBV3-2	NA	NA	TRBJ2-7	13	TGTGCCAGCAGCTTTTCAGGAAGCTACGAGCAGTACTTC	CASSFSGSYEQYF
TRBV28	NA	NA	TRBJ2-3	14	TGTGCCAGCAGTTTGTCTGGGGTCACAGATACGCAGTATTTT	CASSLSGVTDTQYF
TRBV7-9	TRBD2	NA	TRBJ2-6	19	TGTGCCAGCAGCGAAGAGGGACTAGTCCCCCTCTCTGGGGCCAACGTCCTGACTTTC	CASSEEGLVPLSGANVLTF
TRBV4-2	TRBD2	NA	TRBJ2-7	16	TGTGCCAGCAGCCCATCACTAGCGGGAATCACCTACGAGCAGTACTTC	CASSPSLAGITYEQYF
TRBV24-1	NA	NA	TRBJ2-3	14	TGTGCCACCAGTCCGCGGGGTCTGCAAGATACGCAGTATTTT	CATSPRGLQDTQYF
TRBV3-1/TRBV3-2	NA	NA	TRBJ2-2	17	TGTGCCAGCAGCGCATACAGGTCCACTGCGAACACCGGGGAGCTGTTTTTT	CASSAYRSTANTGELFF
TRBV6-1	NA	NA	TRBJ1-1	16	TGTGCCAGCAGTGAAGGGGGAGGGTGGAAGAACACTGAAGCTTTCTTT	CASSEGGGWKNTEAFF
TRBV19	TRBD2	NA	TRBJ2-2	17	TGTGCCAGTACCCCTCGGGGGGGGGTCATGAACACCGGGGAGCTGTTTTTT	CASTPRGGVMNTGELFF
TRBV28	NA	NA	TRBJ1-5	15	TGTGCCAGCAGTTCTACCGGGACCGGCAATCAGCCCCAGCATTTT	CASSSTGTGNQPQHF
TRBV5-1	TRBD1	NA	TRBJ1-4	14	TGCGCCAGCTGCTCCGGGACAGGGGGCGAAAAACTGTTTTTT	CASCSGTGGEKLFF
TRBV5-1	TRBD2	NA	TRBJ2-5	17	TGCGCCAGCGGTATCTCACGAGGGACTAACCTTTCGGAGACCCAGTACTTC	CASGISRGTNLSETQYF
TRBV7-9	NA	NA	TRBJ1-1	14	TGTGCCAGCAGCTTGCAGGGGACGGCCACTGAAGCTTTCTTT	CASSLQGTATEAFF
TRBV9	TRBD2	NA	TRBJ2-2	17	TGTGCCAGCAGCCCGGGGACTAGCGGGAGCGTCGGCGGGGAGCTGTTTTTT	CASSPGTSGSVGGELFF
TRBV5-5	TRBD2	NA	TRBJ2-7	15	TGTGCCAGCAGCTTACCTAGCGGGAGCCCGGGCGAGCAGTACTTC	CASSLPSGSPGEQYF
TRBV27	TRBD1	NA	TRBJ2-7	14	TGTGCCAGCAGTTTTAAGACAGGGAGCAACGAGCAGTACTTC	CASSFKTGSNEQYF
TRBV11-1	TRBD1	once	TRBJ1-2	15	TGTGCCAGCAGCTCGGGACAGGGTTTAGCCCATGGCTACACCTTC	CASSSGQGLAHGYTF
TRBV19	TRBD1	NA	TRBJ1-1	13	TGTGCCAGTTCACAGGGGTTGAACACTGAAGCTTTCTTT	CASSQGLNTEAFF
TRBV5-6	NA	NA	TRBJ1-1	14	TGTGCCAGCAGGAGGAGCAAACCTTTCACTGAAGCTTTCTTT	CASRRSKPFTEAFF
TRBV29-1	NA	NA	TRBJ2-2	11	TGCAGCGTTGTGCAGGTCGGGGAGCTGTTTTTT	CSVVQVGELFF
TRBV2	TRBD2	NA	TRBJ2-1	15	TGTGCCAGCAGTGCGACTAGCGGGAGTACCAATGAGCAGTTCTTC	CASSATSGSTNEQFF
TRBV7-3	NA	NA	TRBJ2-7	15	TGTGCCAGCAGCTTAACGGGGCCAGGGGATGGAGAGCAGTACTTC	CASSLTGPGDGEQYF
TRBV28	TRBD1	NA	TRBJ1-1	13	TGTGCCAGCGGGCTGGGGACAGACACTGAAGCTTTCTTT	CASGLGTDTEAFF
TRBV11-2	NA	NA	TRBJ2-1	12	TGTGCCAGCAGCTTGGAGGGCAATGAGCAGTTCTTC	CASSLEGNEQFF
TRBV5-1	TRBD2	NA	TRBJ2-3	16	TGCGCCAGCAGCTTGGGGGCTAGCGGGGTCACAGATACGCAGTATTTT	CASSLGASGVTDTQYF
TRBV19	TRBD2	NA	TRBJ2-7	17	TGTGCCAGTAGTCGGGATCGTGGCGGGAGGGCCTCCTACGAGCAGTACTTC	CASSRDRGGRASYEQYF
TRBV6-2/TRBV6-3	NA	NA	TRBJ1-5	12	TGTGCCAGCAGCCACGACAGTCAGCCCCAGCATTTT	CASSHDSQPQHF
TRBV24-1	TRBD1	NA	TRBJ1-5	15	TGTGCCACCAGTGACCATGACAGGGCTGGTCAGCCCCAGCATTTT	CATSDHDRAGQPQHF
TRBV7-2	NA	NA	TRBJ2-5	14	TGTGCCAGCAGTCAAACCAGGGCCCAAGAGACCCAGTACTTC	CASSQTRAQETQYF
TRBV6-1	NA	NA	TRBJ1-2	15	TGTGCCAGCAGTGAAGGACCGGGGGGGAACTATGGCTACACCTTC	CASSEGPGGNYGYTF
TRBV6-5	TRBD2	NA	TRBJ2-5	14	TGTGCCAGCAGTTGGACTAGCGGACAAGAGACCCAGTACTTC	CASSWTSGQETQYF
TRBV19	NA	NA	TRBJ1-3	15	TGTGCCAGTACCTCGACTCCCAGCTCTGGAAACACCATATATTTT	CASTSTPSSGNTIYF
TRBV2	TRBD1	NA	TRBJ2-7	13	TGTGCCAGCAGGGCCGGGACAGCCTACGAGCAGTACTTC	CASRAGTAYEQYF
TRBV6-5	NA	NA	TRBJ2-5	15	TGTGCCAGCAGCCCCGACTACAGGGCCCAAGAGACCCAGTACTTC	CASSPDYRAQETQYF
TRBV11-2	TRBD2	NA	TRBJ2-7	14	TGTGCCAGCAGCTTAGGAGCGGGAGGGTCCGAGCAGTACTTC	CASSLGAGGSEQYF